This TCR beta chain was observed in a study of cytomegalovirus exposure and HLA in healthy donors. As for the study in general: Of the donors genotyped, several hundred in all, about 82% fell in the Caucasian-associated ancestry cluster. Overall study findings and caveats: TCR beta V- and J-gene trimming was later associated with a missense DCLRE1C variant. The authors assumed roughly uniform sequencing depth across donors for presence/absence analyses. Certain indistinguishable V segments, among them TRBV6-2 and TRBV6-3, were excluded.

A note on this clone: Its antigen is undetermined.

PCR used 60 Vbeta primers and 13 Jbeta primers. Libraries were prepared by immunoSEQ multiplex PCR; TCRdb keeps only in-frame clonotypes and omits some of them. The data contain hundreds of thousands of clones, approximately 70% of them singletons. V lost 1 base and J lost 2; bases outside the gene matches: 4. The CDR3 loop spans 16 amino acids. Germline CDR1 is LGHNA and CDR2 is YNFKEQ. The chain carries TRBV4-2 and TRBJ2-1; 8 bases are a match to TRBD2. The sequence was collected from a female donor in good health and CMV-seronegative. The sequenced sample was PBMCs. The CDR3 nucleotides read TGTGCCAGCAGCCAAGGCCCGGGACTAGCCTACAATGAGCAGTTCTTC. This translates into CASSQGPGLAYNEQFF.